These T cell receptor beta chains were read from a single sample in a study of control samples from healthy donors and cancer patients. Sequenced by immunoSEQ multiplex PCR; TCRdb stores in-frame clones only, minus some. The sample contains 150,000 to 200,000 clones, around 90% of which appear only once. Sequencing was performed on blood. These receptors all stem from a man younger than 45 in good health. The CDR3 runs from the conserved cysteine through the conserved F or W. Fields, in order: V gene, J gene, clone size, D gene, CDR3 protein, CDR3 DNA. D genes are given only for firm matches. Clone size is stated in some rows and not others, as once, few, many or a class when expanded.

>TRBV11-3|TRBJ1-2|.|.
CASSFLYGYTF
TGTGCCAGCAGCTTCTTATATGGCTACACCTTC
>TRBV5-8|TRBJ2-1|.|.
CASDHGPPGSSYNEQFF
TGTGCCAGCGATCACGGCCCTCCAGGAAGCTCCTACAATGAGCAGTTCTTC
>TRBV2|TRBJ2-3|.|.
CASITDPRGADTQYF
TGTGCCAGCATTACGGACCCTAGGGGGGCAGATACGCAGTATTTT
>TRBV5-1|TRBJ1-1|.|.
CASSPQDGRGTEAFF
TGCGCCAGCAGCCCCCAAGACGGCCGGGGAACTGAAGCTTTCTTT
>TRBV6-6|TRBJ2-7|.|TRBD2
CASSYGPSGGYEQYF
TGTGCCAGCAGTTACGGGCCTAGCGGGGGTTACGAGCAGTACTTC
>TRBV6-4|TRBJ1-2|.|TRBD1
CASSDGTGGGYTF
TGTGCCAGCAGTGACGGAACAGGGGGTGGCTACACCTTC
>TRBV5-1|TRBJ1-2|.|TRBD1
CASSPSDRGGGYTF
TGCGCCAGCAGCCCCTCGGACAGGGGTGGTGGCTACACCTTC
>TRBV20-1|TRBJ1-2|.|.
CSASGQSPNYGYTF
TGCAGTGCTAGTGGACAGTCCCCTAACTATGGCTACACCTTC
>TRBV5-6|TRBJ1-1|.|.
CASSLIGYMNTEAFF
TGTGCCAGCAGCTTGATTGGGTACATGAACACTGAAGCTTTCTTT
>TRBV28|TRBJ2-7|.|.
CASSLGRSYEQYF
TGTGCCAGCAGTTTGGGTCGCTCCTACGAGCAGTACTTC
>TRBV2|TRBJ2-7|few|TRBD1
CASTETGGAYYEQYF
TGTGCCAGCACCGAGACAGGGGGGGCCTACTACGAGCAGTACTTC
>TRBV19|TRBJ1-5|.|TRBD1
CASSITGGGNQPQHF
TGTGCCAGTAGTATTACAGGGGGGGGCAATCAGCCCCAGCATTTT
>TRBV7-8|TRBJ2-7|.|.
CASSLVGPGPYEQYF
TGTGCCAGCAGCTTAGTAGGCCCGGGCCCCTACGAGCAGTACTTC
>TRBV6-2/TRBV6-3|TRBJ2-2|.|TRBD1
CASSHRGADTGELFF
TGTGCCAGCAGTCACAGGGGGGCCGACACCGGGGAGCTGTTTTTT
>TRBV27|TRBJ1-6|.|.
CASLDGQINSPLHF
TGTGCCAGCCTTGATGGACAGATCAATTCACCCCTCCACTTT
>TRBV20-1|TRBJ1-2|.|.
CSAWVYGYTF
TGCAGTGCTTGGGTCTATGGCTACACCTTC
>TRBV2|TRBJ2-5|once|.
CATRVDGAQETQYF
TGTGCCACAAGGGTGGATGGGGCCCAAGAGACCCAGTACTTC
>TRBV19|TRBJ1-5|.|.
CASTTGGTQPQHF
TGTGCCAGTACAACAGGCGGAACTCAGCCCCAGCATTTT
>TRBV5-6|TRBJ2-1|once|.
CASSLPGYNEQFF
TGTGCCAGCAGCTTGCCCGGTTACAATGAGCAGTTCTTC
>TRBV5-5|TRBJ1-5|few|.
CASSLAGIGNQPQHF
TGTGCCAGCAGCTTGGCCGGAATAGGCAATCAGCCCCAGCATTTT